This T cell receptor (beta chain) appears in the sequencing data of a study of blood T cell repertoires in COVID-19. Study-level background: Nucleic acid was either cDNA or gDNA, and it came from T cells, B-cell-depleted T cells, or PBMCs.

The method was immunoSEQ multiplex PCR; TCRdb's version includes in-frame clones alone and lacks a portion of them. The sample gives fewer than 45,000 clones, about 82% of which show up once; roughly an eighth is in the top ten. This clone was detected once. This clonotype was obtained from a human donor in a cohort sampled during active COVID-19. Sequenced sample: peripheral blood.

Written as DNA, the CDR3 is TGTGCCAGCAGCATTCGGAACAGGGACAATGAAGCTTTCTTT. Its protein is CASSIRNRDNEAFF. The rearrangement links TRBV4-2 to TRBJ1-1; TRBD1 might be the D (6 bases). Trimming took 5 bases from V and 7 from J, leaving 17 bases between them. This CDR3 has 14 amino acids. Germline assignment: CDR1 LGHNA and CDR2 YNFKEQ.